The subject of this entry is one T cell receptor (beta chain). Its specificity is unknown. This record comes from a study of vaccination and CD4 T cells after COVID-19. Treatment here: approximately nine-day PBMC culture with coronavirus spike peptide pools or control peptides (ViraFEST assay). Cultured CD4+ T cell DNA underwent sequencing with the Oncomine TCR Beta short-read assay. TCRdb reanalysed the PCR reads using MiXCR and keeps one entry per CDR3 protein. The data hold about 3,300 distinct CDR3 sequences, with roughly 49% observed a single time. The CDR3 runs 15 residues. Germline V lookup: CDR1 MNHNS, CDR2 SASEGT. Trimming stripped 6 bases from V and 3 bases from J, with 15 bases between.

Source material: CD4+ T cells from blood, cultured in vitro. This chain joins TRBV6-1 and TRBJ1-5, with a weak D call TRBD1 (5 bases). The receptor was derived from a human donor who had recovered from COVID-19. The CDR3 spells CASSPQGNLNQPQHF. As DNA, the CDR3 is TGTGCCAGCAGCCCCCAGGGAAACCTCAATCAGCCCCAGCATTTT.